The count of the clone carrying this T cell receptor beta chain is one. One end of the junction fails to match germline, which may point to a read error. The CDR3 loop spans 12 amino acids. The germline gives CDR1 MNHEY, CDR2 SVGEGT. The record originates from a study of blood T cell repertoires in COVID-19. Study at large: COVID-19 samples, acute and convalescent, were from the United States, Italy and Spain. PBMCs, B-cell-depleted T cells, or T cells were the source of the cDNA or gDNA that made up the material.

Authors' data handling: Estimation of nucleated cell counts was performed using reference gene primer amplification. Sequenced by immunoSEQ multiplex PCR; TCRdb stores in-frame clones only, minus some. D and trimming were read from the DNA, whereas the V and J calls and clone size are those reported in that table. The sample yields 90,000 to 120,000 clones, 85% to 95% seen once. Specimen: peripheral blood. The clonotype was recovered from a woman aged 25 to 45 with acute or convalescent COVID-19. The genes are TRBV6-2 or TRBV6-3 and TRBJ2-2; D is possibly TRBD2 (5 bases). This CDR3 reads CASSRVTGELFF. The CDR3, as DNA: TGTGCCAGCAGTAGGGTGACCGGGGAGCTATTTTTT.